The clone carrying this T cell receptor beta chain has at least ten counts. What it recognizes is unknown. Among the patients, none had received any treatment before thyroid surgery. Original methodology: A distant-metastasis classifier for papillary thyroid cancer was built using CDR3 differences across clinicopathological groups. TCRdb recomputed clones from the PCR reads via MiXCR. The V and J calls come from TCRdb's annotation, not from the publication. Among around 18,000 clones listed, around 13% were seen once. The data were obtained in a study of metastatic and nonmetastatic thyroid tumors. Study background: Comparative analysis of repertoires was undertaken across blood and tumor or nodule tissue obtained from malignant and benign thyroid patients. General study findings and limits: Significantly higher TCR beta diversity was reportedly seen in malignant thyroid tumors than benign nodules, in blood and tumor.

V was cut by 6 bases and J by 7 bases, with 19 bases left in between. Germline V gene lookup returns CDR1 SEHNR and CDR2 FQNEAQ (reference sequence). The CDR3 is made up of 15 amino acids. Sequenced input: blood. The sequence was collected from a female donor with papillary thyroid cancer or a benign thyroid nodule (not recorded which). Some clones in this sample may be carry-over from other donors' samples. J is TRBJ2-1 and V is TRBV7-9; the D gene is possibly TRBD1 (7 bases). The CDR3 sequence: CASRQAGGRKNEQFF. The DNA for the CDR3 is TGTGCCAGCAGACAGGCAGGGGGGCGGAAAAATGAGCAGTTCTTC.